The 28 T cell receptor beta chains below all came from one sample that was sequenced in a study of vaccination effects on CD4 cells after COVID-19. These receptors' targets are unknown. After expansion with viral peptide pools in the ViraFEST assay, antigen-specific CD4+ T cells were sequenced. Isolation of CD4+ T cells took place after approximately 10 days of culture. This person caught SARS-CoV-2 sometime from March to December 2020, and PCR testing confirmed the infection. Two-dose vaccination with either BNT162b2 or mRNA-1273 was given to the participants. Here immunoSEQ multiplex PCR was the method, and the copy in TCRdb shows in-frame clones only, minus some. The sample lists 14,000 or so clones; around 84% were seen once. The sample in question was CD4+ T cells from PBMCs cultured with HCoV-NL63 spike peptides, obtained after COVID-19 vaccination. The receptors here all came from a human donor who had a prior SARS-CoV-2 infection.

This sequence joins TRBV6-6 and TRBJ1-2; perhaps TRBD1 as D (5 bases). V lost 4 bases to trimming and J lost 2 bases, with 11 bases between them. Germline CDR1 is MNHNY and CDR2 is SVGAGI (reference sequence). The CDR3 runs 14 residues. The CDR3 region is CASSSLWGNYGYTF. The CDR3 nucleotides are TGTGCCAGCAGTTCGTTGTGGGGGAACTATGGCTACACCTTC.

For the CDR3, the DNA is TGTGCCAGCAGCCCGGGGGCCCTTTATGGCTACACCTTC. This encodes CASSPGALYGYTF. The genes are TRBV6-4 and TRBJ1-2, with D perhaps TRBD1 (6 bases). Germline V CDR1 and CDR2: MRHNA, SNTAGT. The CDR3 has 13 residues. The V end lost 6 bases, the J end lost 5 bases, and 13 bases lay between the germline ends.

The count of this clone is one. The chain combines TRBV29-1 with TRBJ2-3, with 9 bases fitting TRBD1. CDR1 is SQVTM, CDR2 ANQGSEA, per germline. The CDR3 contains 11 residues. Trimming removed 6 bases from V and 6 bases from J; junction bases left unmatched: 1. The CDR3 sequence is CSVDRGDTQYF. DNA of the CDR3: TGCAGCGTGGACAGGGGTGATACGCAGTATTTT.

This chain uses TRBV15 with TRBJ2-5, with 7 bases matching TRBD1. CDR1 is LNHNV, CDR2 YYDKDF, per germline (reference sequence). V shed 5 bases and J 2 bases; nucleotides not matched to a gene: 8. This CDR3 comprises 15 residues. CDR3 region: CATSRYRDRQETQYF. For the CDR3, the DNA is TGTGCCACCAGCCGGTACCGGGACAGACAAGAGACCCAGTACTTC.

The CDR3 coding sequence is TGTGCCACCAGTGATTTACGGAGGAGCTCCTATAATTCACCCCTCCACTTT. Translating gives CATSDLRRSSYNSPLHF. V and J are TRBV24-1 and TRBJ1-6, with D unresolved. The germline CDR1 and CDR2 sequences are KGHDR and SFDVKD. Between the trimmed V and J ends, which lost 1 base and 0 bases, there was a span of 9 bases. CDR3 length equals 17 residues.

This chain uses TRBV29-1 with TRBJ2-3, with TRBD2 matching over 9 bases. Germline CDR1 SQVTM, CDR2 ANQGSEA. J was trimmed by 4 bases and V by 6 bases; bases with no gene match: 8. The CDR3 is made up of 14 amino acids. The CDR3 DNA sequence: TGCAGCGTAGCAGGGACTAGCTTATCAGATACGCAGTATTTT. It codes for CSVAGTSLSDTQYF.

The chain couples TRBV9 to TRBJ2-3; 8 positions agree with TRBD2. Trimming removed 4 bases from V and 5 bases from J; junction bases left unmatched: 12. The CDR3 totals 16 residues. Germline loops: CDR1 SGDLS, CDR2 YYNGEE. CDR3: CASSLVGAGVIDTQYF. DNA of the CDR3: TGTGCCAGCAGCCTGGTTGGAGCGGGAGTTATAGATACGCAGTATTTT.

The chain employs TRBV5-5 and TRBJ1-6, with D unresolved. In germline, CDR1 is SGHKS, CDR2 YYEKEE (reference sequence). Trimming took 2 bases from V and 10 from J, leaving 7 bases between them. This CDR3 has 12 residues. CDR3 DNA sequence: TGTGCCAGCAGCTTCGATCGGTCACCCCTCCACTTT. It encodes CASSFDRSPLHF.

The chain is built from TRBV7-8 and TRBJ2-3; possibly TRBD1 or TRBD2 for D (6 bases each). CDR3 length: 15 amino acids. Germline loops: CDR1 SGHVS, CDR2 FQNEAQ. V shed 5 bases and J shed 1 base, with 13 bases lying between them. CDR3 region: CASSLGGLGTDTQYF. The CDR3 DNA follows: TGTGCCAGCAGCCTCGGGGGCCTTGGCACAGATACGCAGTATTTT.

The gene calls are TRBV5-1 and TRBJ2-3; 8 bases are a match to TRBD2. Germline V gene sequence: CDR1 SGHRS, CDR2 YFSETQ. CDR3 length: 14 amino acids. After removal of 4 bases from V and 6 bases from J, the junction contained 7 bases not matched to a gene. CDR3 DNA: TGCGCCAGCAGCGCCCGGACTAGCTCGGATACGCAGTATTTT. Translation gives CASSARTSSDTQYF.

This chain uses TRBV10-3 with TRBJ2-1, with D uncertain. With 5 bases removed from V and 9 bases from J, the gap between germline ends came to 11 bases. The CDR3 is made up of 12 amino acids. Germline CDR1 ENHRY, CDR2 SYGVKD. CDR3: CAISSDNREQFF. The CDR3 DNA reads TGTGCCATCAGTAGTGACAATCGTGAGCAGTTCTTC.

The V and J genes are TRBV19 and TRBJ1-5; 7 bases agree with TRBD1. CDR1 is LNHDA and CDR2 is SQIVND in the germline V gene (reference sequence). The CDR3 is made up of 14 amino acids. Trimming removed 7 bases from V and 5 bases from J; junction bases left unmatched: 8. This chain's CDR3 is CASTTRTGYQPQHF. CDR3 coding DNA: TGTGCCAGTACTACTAGGACAGGCTATCAGCCCCAGCATTTT. The entire variable domain, with the rest obtained from reference TRBV19 and TRBJ1-5, is as follows: DGGITQSPKYLFRKEGQNVTLSCEQNLNHDAMYWYRQDPGQGLRLIYYSQIVNDFQKGDIAEGYSVSREKKESFPLTVTSAQKNPTAFYLCASTTRTGYQPQHFGDGTRLSIL.

V usage is TRBV5-1 and J usage is TRBJ2-3, with D possibly matching TRBD2 (5 bases). Germline lookup yields CDR1 SGHRS and CDR2 YFSETQ. The CDR3 covers 16 residues. V gave up 0 bases and J gave up 1 base, with 12 bases separating them. CDR3 in amino acids: CASSLGPSRGTDTQYF. CDR3 nucleotides: TGCGCCAGCAGCTTGGGTCCCTCGCGGGGCACAGATACGCAGTATTTT.

The rearrangement joins TRBV7-9 to TRBJ2-3, with no clear D. V was trimmed by 4 bases and J by 4 bases, leaving 3 bases between them. Germline-derived CDR1 and CDR2 are SEHNR and FQNEAQ (reference sequence). The CDR3 is 11 amino acids. This chain's CDR3 is CASSYSDTQYF. The CDR3 nucleotides are TGTGCCAGCAGCTACTCAGATACGCAGTATTTT.

The chain employs TRBV3-1 (or the pseudogene TRBV3-2) and TRBJ1-4, with D perhaps TRBD1 (6 bases). Germline lookup yields CDR1 LGHDT and CDR2 YNNKEL (reference sequence). There are 11 residues in the CDR3. The V gene lost 9 bases and the J gene lost 12 bases, with 14 bases spanning the gap. The CDR3, as DNA: TGTGCCAGTTCGGTAGGGGGACAACTGTTTTTT. Translation: CASSVGGQLFF.

This clone has only one observation. This rearrangement joins TRBV2 to TRBJ2-1; D ambiguous. The CDR3 runs 13 residues. Germline V gene data show CDR1 as SNHLY and CDR2 as FYNNEI. V was trimmed by 4 bases and J by 5 bases, leaving 9 bases between them. CDR3 bases: TGTGCCAGCAGTGTCACGGCCGACAATGAGCAGTTCTTC. Amino acid sequence: CASSVTADNEQFF.

About this clone itself: One junction end disagrees with the germline gene, perhaps due to a read error. The sample contains more than one DNA sequence encoding this CDR3. The V and J genes are TRBV19 and TRBJ1-5; the D is unclear. CDR1 LNHDA and CDR2 SQIVND come from the germline V gene (reference sequence). The CDR3 runs 13 residues. In nucleotides, the CDR3 is TGTGCCAGTAGTGTAGACCGCAATCAGCCCCAGCATTTT. Translating it yields CASSVDRNQPQHF.

J is TRBJ2-3 and V is TRBV6-4; 7 bases fit TRBD2. Germline CDR1 and CDR2: MRHNA and SNTAGT. J was trimmed by 4 bases and V by 0 bases; bases with no gene match: 4. The CDR3 runs 15 residues. In DNA form, the CDR3 reads TGTGCCAGCAGTGACTCGCGGGGAGGGTCAGATACGCAGTATTTT. This gives the protein CASSDSRGGSDTQYF.

This clone was recorded a few times. The V call is TRBV6-5, the J call TRBJ2-6, with 7 nucleotides matching TRBD2. V shed 2 bases, J shed 2 bases, and the junction held 0 bases outside the gene matches. The V gene's germline CDR1 is MNHEY and CDR2 SVGAGI. The CDR3 runs 15 residues. For the CDR3, the DNA is TGTGCCAGCAGTTACGCGGGGGCTGGGGCCAACGTCCTGACTTTC. Translation: CASSYAGAGANVLTF.

This chain connects TRBV19 to TRBJ2-7; D call uncertain. The CDR3 is 15 residues long. V lost 5 bases and J lost 2, with 16 bases in between. Germline-derived CDR1 and CDR2 are LNHDA and SQIVND (reference sequence). For the CDR3, the DNA is TGTGCCAGTAGTGAAGGTGGCCGCCTCACCTACGAGCAGTACTTC. Protein: CASSEGGRLTYEQYF. Full variable domain (missing parts from reference TRBV19 and TRBJ2-7): DGGITQSPKYLFRKEGQNVTLSCEQNLNHDAMYWYRQDPGQGLRLIYYSQIVNDFQKGDIAEGYSVSREKKESFPLTVTSAQKNPTAFYLCASSEGGRLTYEQYFGPGTRLTVT.

This clone came up once. The chain employs TRBV19 and TRBJ1-4, with 8 bases fitting TRBD1. V was clipped by 5 bases and J by 0 bases; unmatched bases: 2. This CDR3 has 15 residues. Germline lookup yields CDR1 LNHDA and CDR2 SQIVND (reference sequence). The CDR3 bases are TGTGCCAGTAGTTTACAGGGGGCAACTAATGAAAAACTGTTTTTT. Protein product: CASSLQGATNEKLFF. The full variable domain, its missing parts supplied by reference TRBV19 and TRBJ1-4, is DGGITQSPKYLFRKEGQNVTLSCEQNLNHDAMYWYRQDPGQGLRLIYYSQIVNDFQKGDIAEGYSVSREKKESFPLTVTSAQKNPTAFYLCASSLQGATNEKLFFGSGTQLSVL.

The chain uses TRBV27 and TRBJ1-4; 7 bases map to TRBD1. This CDR3 contains 16 residues. Losses at the gene ends were 5 bases for V and 4 bases for J; bases not matched to a gene: 10. In germline, CDR1 is MNHEY, CDR2 SMNVEV (reference sequence). CDR3 loop: CASSLGQALINEKLFF. The CDR3 DNA sequence: TGTGCCAGCAGTCTCGGACAGGCGTTAATTAATGAAAAACTGTTTTTT.

This clone was detected a few times. The chain has TRBV24-1 and TRBJ2-7, with D tentatively TRBD1 (6 bases). Trimming took off 8 bases at V and 4 bases at J, with 20 bases between the two ends. CDR1 and CDR2 (germline): KGHDR, SFDVKD. The CDR3 extends over 15 amino acids. This chain's CDR3 is CATKTPRDTLYEQYF. The CDR3 nucleotides read TGTGCCACCAAGACACCCCGGGACACCCTTTACGAGCAGTACTTC.

CDR3 nucleotides: TGTGCTAGTGGTTTTAACGTAGACACCATATATTTT. Translated, it gives CASGFNVDTIYF. This rearrangement joins TRBV12-5 to TRBJ1-3, with D unresolved. The CDR3 extends over 12 amino acids. V lost 3 bases and J lost 8, with 8 bases in between. Germline lookup yields CDR1 LGHNT and CDR2 FRNRAP.

This chain connects TRBV30 to TRBJ2-3; D unresolved. Trimming shortened V by 2 bases and J by 0 bases, and 3 bases separated the two germline ends. This CDR3 comprises 12 residues. CDR1 and CDR2 (germline): GTSNPN, SVGIG (reference sequence). The CDR3 loop is CAWSQSTDTQYF. The CDR3 DNA is TGTGCCTGGAGTCAGAGCACAGATACGCAGTATTTT.

The V call is TRBV30, the J call TRBJ1-3; D call uncertain. Germline V lookup: CDR1 GTSNPN, CDR2 SVGIG (reference sequence). The CDR3 runs 13 residues. V lost 0 bases to trimming and J lost 0 bases, with 3 bases between them. The CDR3 region is CAWSVTSGNTIYF. The CDR3 DNA follows: TGTGCCTGGAGTGTCACCTCTGGAAACACCATATATTTT.

The chain links TRBV11-2 to TRBJ1-2; D is undetermined. Trimming took 3 bases from V and 3 from J, leaving 8 bases between them. CDR3 length: 13 amino acids. Germline V CDR1 and CDR2: SGHAT, FQNNGV. The CDR3 loop is CASSLGRYYGYTF. Written as DNA, the CDR3 is TGTGCCAGCAGCTTGGGCAGGTACTATGGCTACACCTTC.

The chain links TRBV9 to TRBJ1-2, with D possibly TRBD1 on 6 matching bases. CDR3 size: 16 residues. Germline V gives CDR1 SGDLS, CDR2 YYNGEE. The V end lost 4 bases, the J end lost 2 bases, and 18 bases lay between the germline ends. The CDR3: CASSPTGGGGNYGYTF. In DNA, the CDR3 is TGTGCCAGCAGCCCCACCGGGGGGGGCGGAAACTATGGCTACACCTTC.